These 30 T cell receptor beta chains were all obtained from the same sample, sequenced in a study of shared clonotypes between healthy human individuals. Here immunoSEQ multiplex PCR was the method, and the copy in TCRdb shows in-frame clones only, minus some. The sample lists approximately 1.1 million clones, about 84% occurring once. The sequenced sample consisted of memory CD4+ T cells from PBMCs. Subset indicated: CD45RA-negative fraction. All receptors come from a man aged 18 to 29 in good health. Some clones in this sample may be carry-over from other donors' samples.

The chain couples TRBV5-1 to TRBJ2-1, with unresolved D. The V gene lost 1 base and the J gene lost 4 bases, with 18 bases spanning the gap. The CDR3 extends over 17 amino acids. Germline V gene data show CDR1 as SGHRS and CDR2 as YFSETQ. CDR3 coding DNA: TGCGCCAGCAGCTTGTCCGGAGACCCGTCCCTTTACAATGAGCAGTTCTTC. Translation: CASSLSGDPSLYNEQFF.

The chain recombines TRBV28 with TRBJ2-6; a weak D match, TRBD2 (5 bases). CDR3 size: 17 residues. Germline V CDR1 and CDR2: MDHEN, SYDVKM. V was pared by 3 bases and J by 0 bases, with 12 bases between. The CDR3, as DNA: TGTGCCAGCAGTTTTGGACTGTCATACTCTGGGGCCAACGTCCTGACTTTC. Residues: CASSFGLSYSGANVLTF.

The chain links TRBV5-4 to TRBJ2-7; D may be TRBD1 (6 bases). V lost 0 bases and J 6 bases, leaving 7 bases between the germline ends. Germline assignment: CDR1 SGHNT and CDR2 YYREEE (reference sequence). The CDR3 extends over 12 amino acids. CDR3 bases: TGTGCCAGCAGCTTGGGAGGGGGCGAGCAGTACTTC. Its protein is CASSLGGGEQYF.

This clone was seen many times. The V gene is TRBV4-1, the J gene TRBJ1-1; weak D call: TRBD1 (5 bases). Trimming cost V 0 bases and J 4 bases, with 12 bases left between them. The CDR3 consists of 15 residues. Germline-derived CDR1 and CDR2 are MGHRA and YSYEKL. The CDR3 sequence is CASSQDVGGGTEAFF. For the CDR3, the DNA is TGCGCCAGCAGCCAAGATGTTGGGGGGGGCACTGAAGCTTTCTTT.

The gene calls are TRBV28 and TRBJ1-2, with a weak D call TRBD1 (6 bases). CDR3 length equals 12 residues. Trimming removed 7 bases from V and 8 bases from J, with 14 bases in between. CDR1 is MDHEN and CDR2 is SYDVKM in the germline V gene. The CDR3 DNA follows: TGTGCCAGCACCTGGACAGTTAAGGGCTACACCTTC. It specifies CASTWTVKGYTF.

CDR3 residues: CASSFTWAGELFF. The DNA of the CDR3 is TGTGCCAGCAGCTTTACGTGGGCCGGGGAGCTGTTTTTT. This chain uses TRBV7-8 with TRBJ2-2; D is undetermined. CDR3 length: 13 residues. Trimming removed 3 bases at V and 6 bases at J, with 8 bases between. Looked up from germline, CDR1 is SGHVS and CDR2 is FQNEAQ.

Concerning this clone itself: Other DNA variants within this sample encode the same CDR3. V gene TRBV6-5 combines with J gene TRBJ2-7; the match to TRBD1 covers 7 bases. The CDR3 covers 14 residues. CDR1 is MNHEY and CDR2 is SVGAGI in the germline V gene. V lost 5 bases to trimming and J lost 3 bases; unmatched junction nucleotides: 7. The CDR3 sequence is CASSPRQGVYEQYF. The CDR3 DNA reads TGTGCCAGCAGTCCTCGACAGGGAGTCTACGAGCAGTACTTC.

The chain joins TRBV2 to TRBJ2-7; 8 nucleotides agree with TRBD1. The CDR3 extends over 15 amino acids. The germline gives CDR1 SNHLY, CDR2 FYNNEI. V trimming: 6 bases; J trimming: 0 bases; junction bases outside the gene matches: 7. The CDR3 bases are TGTGCCAGCAGGGCGACAGGGGTCTACTCCTACGAGCAGTACTTC. Translation gives CASRATGVYSYEQYF.

V and J are TRBV29-1 and TRBJ1-5, with TRBD1 as a possible D gene (5 bases). Germline V lookup: CDR1 SQVTM, CDR2 ANQGSEA. V was shortened by 7 bases and J by 4 bases, with 26 bases between the two germline ends. This CDR3 region has 17 residues. This CDR3 is CSARRRQIRLINQPQHF. The DNA for the CDR3 is TGCAGCGCCAGAAGACGACAGATTCGCCTAATAAATCAGCCCCAGCATTTT.

This clone was found a few times. The rearrangement joins TRBV30 to TRBJ1-5, with D unresolved. The V gene's germline CDR1 is GTSNPN and CDR2 SVGIG (reference sequence). The ends were cut back, 1 base at V and 5 bases at J, with 15 bases in the middle. This CDR3 comprises 15 residues. The CDR3 here is CAWSGPGGIYQPQHF. The CDR3 region has the DNA TGTGCCTGGAGTGGCCCGGGAGGGATCTATCAGCCCCAGCATTTT.

V and J are TRBV18 and TRBJ1-2; the D is unclear. The germline V gene has CDR1 KGHSH and CDR2 LQKENI. This CDR3 has 15 amino acids. The germline V and J ends were trimmed by 6 bases and 1 base, with 15 bases remaining between them. The CDR3 protein is CASSPAELVNYGYTF. For the CDR3, the DNA is TGTGCCAGCTCCCCAGCAGAGTTGGTTAACTATGGCTACACCTTC.

In its sample, this clone was seen once. The gene calls are TRBV28 and TRBJ1-2; 8 positions agree with TRBD1. Trimming took 8 bases from V and 4 from J; bases not matched to a gene: 6. The germline gives CDR1 MDHEN, CDR2 SYDVKM. The CDR3 is 13 residues long. The CDR3 here is CASSGQDLYGYTF. The CDR3, as DNA: TGTGCCAGCTCGGGACAGGACCTCTATGGCTACACCTTC.

The J gene is TRBJ2-5, the V gene TRBV2; D is ambiguous. The CDR3 runs to 14 residues. V was shortened by 3 bases and J by 5 bases, with 13 bases between the two germline ends. Germline V gene lookup returns CDR1 SNHLY and CDR2 FYNNEI. The CDR3 DNA sequence: TGTGCCAGCAGTGAGGCAGTAGCTGGGGAGACCCAGTACTTC. Protein sequence: CASSEAVAGETQYF.

Written as DNA, the CDR3 is TGTGCCACCAGCAGAGAACTAGCAGGAGCCAATGAGCAGTTCTTC. Its translation is CATSRELAGANEQFF. The chain is built from TRBV15 and TRBJ2-1; tentatively, D is TRBD2 (6 bases). The V gene lost 0 bases and the J gene lost 6 bases, with 12 bases spanning the gap. CDR3 size: 15 residues. In germline, CDR1 is LNHNV, CDR2 YYDKDF (reference sequence).

V and J are TRBV7-9 and TRBJ1-1, with a possible D match to TRBD1 (6 bases). The CDR3 runs to 16 residues. Germline-derived CDR1 and CDR2 are SEHNR and FQNEAQ (reference sequence). Deletions cut 3 bases from V and 2 bases from J, with 16 bases between. CDR3 nucleotide sequence: TGTGCCAGCAGCTTTTTAATCGGACAGCTTAACACTGAAGCTTTCTTT. Its translation: CASSFLIGQLNTEAFF.

Worth noting for this clone: The same CDR3 can be traced to other DNA sequences in this sample. The J gene is TRBJ2-1, the V gene TRBV7-2; no clear D gene. This CDR3 region has 13 residues. V lost 5 bases and J 4 bases, leaving 9 bases between the germline ends. The V gene's germline CDR1 is SGHTA and CDR2 FQGNSA. CDR3 loop: CASSTGAYNEQFF. The CDR3 DNA sequence: TGTGCCAGCAGCACCGGAGCTTACAATGAGCAGTTCTTC.

This chain links TRBV29-1 with TRBJ1-5; possibly TRBD1 for D (5 bases). V lost 4 bases and J 5 bases, leaving 18 bases between the germline ends. The CDR3 extends over 15 amino acids. Germline assignment: CDR1 SQVTM and CDR2 ANQGSEA. The chain's CDR3 is CSVGAGTGVDQPQHF. The CDR3 nucleotides are TGCAGCGTTGGCGCGGGGACCGGGGTAGATCAGCCCCAGCATTTT. Supplemented by reference TRBV29-1 and TRBJ1-5, the full variable domain reads SAVISQKPSRDICQRGTSLTIQCQVDSQVTMMFWYRQQPGQSLTLIATANQGSEATYESGFVIDKFPISRPNLTFSTLTVSNMSPEDSSIYLCSVGAGTGVDQPQHFGDGTRLSIL.

V usage is TRBV27 and J usage is TRBJ2-7; 9 nucleotides agree with TRBD1. The CDR3 spans 13 residues. V was clipped by 4 bases and J by 6 bases; unmatched bases: 4. The germline gives CDR1 MNHEY, CDR2 SMNVEV (reference sequence). This chain's CDR3 is CASSYRDRVEQYF. The CDR3 nucleotides are TGTGCCAGCAGTTACCGGGACAGGGTCGAGCAGTACTTC.

The chain uses TRBV7-3 and TRBJ2-2; no reliable D call. V lost 0 bases to trimming and J lost 0 bases, with 5 bases between them. The length of the CDR3 is 15 residues. The germline V gene has CDR1 SGHTA and CDR2 FQGTGA. The CDR3 DNA reads as TGTGCCAGCAGCTTAACCCGGACGAACACCGGGGAGCTGTTTTTT. It is translated as CASSLTRTNTGELFF. Looking up the rest from reference TRBV7-3 and TRBJ2-2 gives the full variable domain: GAGVSQTPSNKVTEKGKYVELRCDPISGHTALYWYRQSLGQGPEFLIYFQGTGAADDSGLPNDRFFAVRPEGSVSTLKIQRTERGDSAVYLCASSLTRTNTGELFFGEGSRLTVL.

The chain combines TRBV5-1 with TRBJ2-7; 8 positions match TRBD2. Looked up from germline, CDR1 is SGHRS and CDR2 is YFSETQ. CDR3 size: 14 residues. The trim removed 0 bases at V and 1 base at J, leaving 0 bases unmatched. The CDR3 sequence is CASSLGLASYEQYF. As DNA, the CDR3 is TGCGCCAGCAGCTTGGGACTAGCGTCCTACGAGCAGTACTTC.

V gene TRBV5-1 combines with J gene TRBJ1-2; weak D call: TRBD1 (5 bases). Germline V CDR1 and CDR2: SGHRS, YFSETQ. The CDR3 extends over 15 amino acids. V lost 3 bases and J 3 bases, leaving 15 bases between the germline ends. In nucleotides, the CDR3 is TGCGCCAGCAGCTGGGGCCGAGGTAGGTACTATGGCTACACCTTC. Translated: CASSWGRGRYYGYTF.

In this sample, this clone turned up a few times. This sequence joins TRBV19 and TRBJ2-1, with 10 nucleotides matching TRBD2. Germline loops: CDR1 LNHDA, CDR2 SQIVND (reference sequence). With 6 bases clipped from V and 6 bases from J, the junction kept 5 bases outside the gene matches. The CDR3 loop spans 14 amino acids. DNA of the CDR3: TGTGCCAGTAGACTGGTAGCGGGGGGCAATGAGCAGTTCTTC. This gives the protein CASRLVAGGNEQFF.

This clone has only one observation. A far larger clone lies a single base away; this is likely a read error. This sequence joins TRBV6-5 and TRBJ2-5; D is undetermined. The V end was cut by 4 bases, the J end by 1 base, with 1 base between. The CDR3 covers 11 residues. The germline V gene has CDR1 MNHEY and CDR2 SVGAGI. The CDR3 is CASSSQETQYF. The CDR3 DNA reads as TGTGCCAGCAGTTCCCAAGAGACCCAGTACTTC.

The V gene is TRBV6-6, the J gene TRBJ2-7; the match to TRBD2 covers 8 bases. There are 15 residues in the CDR3. CDR1 and CDR2 from the germline V gene are MNHNY and SVGAGI (reference sequence). V shed 0 bases, J shed 2 bases, and the junction held 3 bases outside the gene matches. CDR3 coding DNA: TGTGCCAGCAGTTACTCCAGCGGGGGAGCCTACGAGCAGTACTTC. This encodes CASSYSSGGAYEQYF.

The chain couples TRBV29-1 to TRBJ2-5, with TRBD1 matching 12 bases. The last part of the DNA fits TRBJ2-7 better; the J call may be wrong. CDR1 is SQVTM, CDR2 ANQGSEA, per germline. CDR3 length: 14 amino acids. CDR3 in DNA: TGCAGCGTTTTTCCGGGACAGGGGGCAGACGAGCAGTACTTC. Its translation: CSVFPGQGADEQYF.

The V and J genes are TRBV5-8 and TRBJ2-7; D uncertain. The CDR3 consists of 15 residues. CDR1 SGHTS and CDR2 YDEGEE come from the germline V gene. The V gene lost 0 bases and the J gene lost 1 base, with 11 bases spanning the gap. CDR3 coding DNA: TGTGCCAGCAGCTTGGGGCCCGACGGATCCTACGAGCAGTACTTC. Translation gives CASSLGPDGSYEQYF. The variable domain in full, with the rest retrieved from reference TRBV5-8 and TRBJ2-7, is EAGVTQSPTHLIKTRGQQATLRCSPISGHTSVYWYQQALGLGLQFLLWYDEGEERNRGNFPPRFSGRQFPNYSSELNVNALELEDSALYLCASSLGPDGSYEQYFGPGTRLTVT.

The V and J genes are TRBV2 and TRBJ2-7; a weak D match, TRBD2 (6 bases). V was cut by 5 bases and J by 0 bases, with 14 bases left in between. The length of the CDR3 is 15 residues. Germline CDR1 SNHLY, CDR2 FYNNEI. The CDR3 DNA reads TGTGCCAGCAGTAAGGAGATAGCGGACTCCTACGAGCAGTACTTC. It encodes CASSKEIADSYEQYF.

The gene calls are TRBV4-3 and TRBJ2-7, with a weak D call TRBD1 (5 bases). The CDR3 contains 15 residues. Germline loops: CDR1 LGHNA, CDR2 YSLEER. Trimming pared 2 bases from V and 3 bases from J, leaving 14 bases between. CDR3 region: CASSQSARAGYEQYF. CDR3 in DNA: TGCGCCAGCAGCCAAAGTGCCAGGGCTGGCTACGAGCAGTACTTC.

This chain joins TRBV28 and TRBJ2-6; D remains unclear. This CDR3 is built from 18 residues. The germline gives CDR1 MDHEN, CDR2 SYDVKM. The ends were cut back, 6 bases at V and 0 bases at J, with 18 bases in the middle. This CDR3 is CASSQNYGRFSGANVLTF. Written as DNA, the CDR3 is TGTGCCAGCAGCCAGAATTACGGACGGTTCTCTGGGGCCAACGTCCTGACTTTC.

In regard to this clone: At one end, the junction sequence differs from germline, possibly due to a read error. The genes are TRBV4-1 and TRBJ2-7; D gene uncertain. The germline CDR1 and CDR2 sequences are MGHRA and YSYEKL. This CDR3 is 15 amino acids long. The CDR3 bases are TGCGCCAGCAGCCATTTGGCCAGAGGTTCCTCCGAGCAGTACTTC. Its translation is CASSHLARGSSEQYF.